The clone carrying this TCR beta chain was seen once. This sample is part of a study of T cells after yellow fever vaccination. In the study overall: Fractions of limited cellularity were prepared by means of SMART-Seq v4 Ultra Low Input.

Each CDR3 protein gets one entry after TCRdb re-called the 5' RACE reads with MiXCR. The profile shows about 320,000 distinct CDR3 sequences, approximately 4% of them singletons. V was cut by 4 bases and J by 5 bases, with 10 bases left in between. CDR3 length: 13 residues. In germline, CDR1 is KGHDR, CDR2 SFDVKD. The sample consisted of PBMCs, taken 15 days after the yellow fever booster vaccination. The chain uses TRBV24-1 and TRBJ2-5, with a weak D call TRBD1 (6 bases). This TCR was recovered from a man aged 18 to 29 who received the YFV17D yellow fever vaccine. This CDR3 is CATSETRGETQYF. CDR3 nucleotides: TGTGCCACCAGTGAAACTAGGGGGGAGACCCAGTACTTC.